The sequence of this T cell receptor (beta chain) was determined in a study of identical twins. TCRdb passed the 5' RACE reads through MiXCR, listing each CDR3 protein once. In the table there are 1.5 million to 2 million distinct CDR3 sequences, around 29% of which are singletons. Germline CDR1 is MNHEY and CDR2 is SVGAGI. Trimming at V came to 2 bases and at J to 10 bases, leaving 10 bases not matched to a gene. The CDR3 loop spans 15 amino acids. This clonotype was obtained from a newborn girl in good health. This chain links TRBV6-5 with TRBJ2-1; 8 nucleotides line up with TRBD2. The sample consisted of cord blood. CDR3 nucleotide sequence: TGTGCCAGCAGTTACAGCGGGAGCAGGGTTAAGGAGCAGTTCTTC. It specifies CASSYSGSRVKEQFF.